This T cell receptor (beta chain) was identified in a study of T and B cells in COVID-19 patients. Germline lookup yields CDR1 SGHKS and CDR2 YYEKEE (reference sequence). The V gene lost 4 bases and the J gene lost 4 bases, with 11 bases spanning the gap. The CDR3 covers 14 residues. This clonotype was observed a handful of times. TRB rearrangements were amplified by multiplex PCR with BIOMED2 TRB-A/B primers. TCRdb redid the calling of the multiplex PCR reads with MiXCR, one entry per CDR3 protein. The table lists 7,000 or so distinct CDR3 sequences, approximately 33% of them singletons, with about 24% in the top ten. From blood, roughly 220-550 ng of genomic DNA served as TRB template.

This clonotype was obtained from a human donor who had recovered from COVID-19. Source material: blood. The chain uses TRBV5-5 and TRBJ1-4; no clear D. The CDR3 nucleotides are TGTGCCAGCAGCCCCACGCGGGTTAATGAAAAACTGTTTTTT. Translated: CASSPTRVNEKLFF.